This T cell receptor (beta chain) was sequenced for a study of blood T cell repertoires in COVID-19. The overall study: There were acute and convalescent COVID-19 samples, and they came from the United States, Italy and Spain. PBMCs, B-cell-depleted T cells, or T cells were the source of the cDNA or gDNA that made up the material.

Original handling: Estimation of nucleated cell counts relied on the amplification of reference gene primers. Assay used: immunoSEQ multiplex PCR; TCRdb lists only in-frame clones, some missing. That table is the source of V, J and clone size, and D and trimming were worked out from the DNA. The table includes roughly 110,000 clones, 85% detected once. The sample comprised peripheral blood. This receptor was obtained from a human donor in a cohort sampled during active COVID-19.

CDR3 sequence reads: CASIPLGQGPPEAFF. The CDR3 DNA sequence: TGTGCCAGCATCCCGCTGGGACAGGGGCCACCCGAAGCTTTCTTT. The J gene is TRBJ1-1, the V gene TRBV27; 10 nucleotides line up with TRBD1. The CDR3 consists of 15 residues. The germline V gene has CDR1 MNHEY and CDR2 SMNVEV (reference sequence). Losses at the gene ends were 7 bases for V and 8 bases for J; bases not matched to a gene: 13.